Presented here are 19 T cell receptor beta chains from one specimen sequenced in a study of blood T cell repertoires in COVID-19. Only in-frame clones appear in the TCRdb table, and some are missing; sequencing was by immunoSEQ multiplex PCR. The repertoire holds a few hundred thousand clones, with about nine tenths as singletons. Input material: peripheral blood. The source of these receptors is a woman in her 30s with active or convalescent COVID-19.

The CDR3 region has the DNA TGTGCCAGCAGTGCCGGGACAGGTGGTATCTCACCCCTCCACTTT. It encodes CASSAGTGGISPLHF. The chain joins TRBV2 to TRBJ1-6; TRBD1 matches at 8 bases. This CDR3 spans 15 amino acids. V shed 4 bases, J shed 10 bases, and the junction held 9 bases outside the gene matches. Germline lookup yields CDR1 SNHLY and CDR2 FYNNEI.

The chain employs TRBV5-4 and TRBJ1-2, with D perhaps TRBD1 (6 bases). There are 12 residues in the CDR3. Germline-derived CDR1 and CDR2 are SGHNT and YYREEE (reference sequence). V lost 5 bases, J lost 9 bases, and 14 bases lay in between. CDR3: CASSQGRGSYTF. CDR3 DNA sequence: TGTGCCAGCAGTCAAGGCAGGGGAAGCTACACCTTC.

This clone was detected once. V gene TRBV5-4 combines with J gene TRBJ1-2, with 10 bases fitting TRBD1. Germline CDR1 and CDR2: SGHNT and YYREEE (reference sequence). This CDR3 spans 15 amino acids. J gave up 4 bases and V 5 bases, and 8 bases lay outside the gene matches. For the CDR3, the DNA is TGTGCCAGCAGACCCGGGACAGGGGCTTCCTATGGCTACACCTTC. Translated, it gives CASRPGTGASYGYTF.

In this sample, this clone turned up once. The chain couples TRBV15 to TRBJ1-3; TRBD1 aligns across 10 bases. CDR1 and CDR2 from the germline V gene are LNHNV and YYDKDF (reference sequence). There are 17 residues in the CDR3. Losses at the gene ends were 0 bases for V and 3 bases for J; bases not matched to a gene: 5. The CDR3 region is CATSRDFGTGVGNTIYF. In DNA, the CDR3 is TGTGCCACCAGCAGAGATTTTGGGACAGGGGTTGGAAACACCATATATTTT.

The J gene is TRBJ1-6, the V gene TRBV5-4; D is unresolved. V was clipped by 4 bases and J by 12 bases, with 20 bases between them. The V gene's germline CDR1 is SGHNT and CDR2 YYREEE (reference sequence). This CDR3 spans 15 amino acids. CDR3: CASSRIRREVVPLHF. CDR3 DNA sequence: TGTGCCAGCAGCCGTATTCGACGGGAGGTAGTACCCCTCCACTTT.

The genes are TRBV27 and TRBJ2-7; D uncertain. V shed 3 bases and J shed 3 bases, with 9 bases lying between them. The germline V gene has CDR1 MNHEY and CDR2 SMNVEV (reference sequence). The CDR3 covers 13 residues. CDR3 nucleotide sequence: TGTGCCAGCAGTTTTCGTCTGTTCTACGAGCAGTACTTC. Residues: CASSFRLFYEQYF.

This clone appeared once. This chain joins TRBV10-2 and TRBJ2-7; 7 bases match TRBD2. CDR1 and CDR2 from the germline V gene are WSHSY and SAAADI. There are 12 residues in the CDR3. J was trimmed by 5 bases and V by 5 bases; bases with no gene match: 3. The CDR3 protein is CASSRLADEQYF. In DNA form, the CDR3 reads TGCGCCAGCAGTAGGCTAGCGGACGAGCAGTACTTC.

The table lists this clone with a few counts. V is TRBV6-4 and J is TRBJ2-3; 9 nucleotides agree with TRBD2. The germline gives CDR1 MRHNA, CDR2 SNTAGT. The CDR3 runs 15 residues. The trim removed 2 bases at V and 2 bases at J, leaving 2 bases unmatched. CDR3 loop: CASSDRGGATDTQYF. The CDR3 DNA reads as TGTGCCAGCAGTGACCGCGGGGGGGCCACAGATACGCAGTATTTT.

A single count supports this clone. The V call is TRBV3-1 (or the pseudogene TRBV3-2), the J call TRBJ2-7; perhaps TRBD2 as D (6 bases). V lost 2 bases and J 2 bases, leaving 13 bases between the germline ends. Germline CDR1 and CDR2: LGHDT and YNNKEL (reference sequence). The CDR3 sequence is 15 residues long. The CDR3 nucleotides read TGTGCCAGCAGCCAACAGTGGAGGGCGACCTACGAGCAGTACTTC. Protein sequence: CASSQQWRATYEQYF.

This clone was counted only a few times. The CDR3, as DNA: TGTGCCAGCGGGACAGGAAGCTACGAGCAGTACTTC. It specifies CASGTGSYEQYF. This rearrangement joins TRBV9 to TRBJ2-7; 8 nucleotides agree with TRBD1. This CDR3 region has 12 residues. Germline CDR1 SGDLS, CDR2 YYNGEE. J was trimmed by 3 bases and V by 7 bases; bases with no gene match: 3.

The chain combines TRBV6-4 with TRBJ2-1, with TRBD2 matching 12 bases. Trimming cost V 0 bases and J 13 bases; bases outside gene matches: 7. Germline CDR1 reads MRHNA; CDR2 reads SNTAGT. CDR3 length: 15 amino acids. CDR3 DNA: TGTGCCAGCAGTGACTCGGCTAGCGGGGGGGTCCCCCAGTTCTTC. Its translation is CASSDSASGGVPQFF.

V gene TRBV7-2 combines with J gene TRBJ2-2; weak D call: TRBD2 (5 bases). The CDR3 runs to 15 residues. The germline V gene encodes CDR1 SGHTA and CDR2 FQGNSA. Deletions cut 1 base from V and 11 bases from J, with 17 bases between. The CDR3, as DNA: TGTGCCAGCAGCTTAGATCTGTCGGGATCAGGCGAGCTGTTTTTT. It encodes CASSLDLSGSGELFF.

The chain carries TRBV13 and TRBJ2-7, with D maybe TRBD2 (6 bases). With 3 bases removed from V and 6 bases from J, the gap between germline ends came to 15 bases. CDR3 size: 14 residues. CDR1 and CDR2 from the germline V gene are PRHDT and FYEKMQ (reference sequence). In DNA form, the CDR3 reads TGTGCCAGCAGCTTCGGGACTTTCCTCGGCGAGCAGTACTTC. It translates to CASSFGTFLGEQYF.

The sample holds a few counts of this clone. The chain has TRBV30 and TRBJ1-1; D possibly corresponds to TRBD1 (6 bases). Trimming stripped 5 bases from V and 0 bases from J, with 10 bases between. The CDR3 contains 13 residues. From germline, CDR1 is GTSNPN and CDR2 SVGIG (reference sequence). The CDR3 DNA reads TGTGCCTGGGCGACAGGATTGAACACTGAAGCTTTCTTT. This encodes CAWATGLNTEAFF.

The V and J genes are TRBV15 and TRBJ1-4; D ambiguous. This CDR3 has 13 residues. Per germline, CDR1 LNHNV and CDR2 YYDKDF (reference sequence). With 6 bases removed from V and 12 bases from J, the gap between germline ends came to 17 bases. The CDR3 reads CATSRGGQKELFF. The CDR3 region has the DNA TGTGCCACCAGTCGAGGAGGGCAGAAGGAACTGTTTTTT.

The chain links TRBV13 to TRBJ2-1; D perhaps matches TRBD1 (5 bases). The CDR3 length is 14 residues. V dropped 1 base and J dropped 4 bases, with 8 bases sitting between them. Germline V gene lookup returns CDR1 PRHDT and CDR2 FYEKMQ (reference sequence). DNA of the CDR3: TGTGCCAGCAGCTTAGCTAACAGGTACAATGAGCAGTTCTTC. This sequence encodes CASSLANRYNEQFF.

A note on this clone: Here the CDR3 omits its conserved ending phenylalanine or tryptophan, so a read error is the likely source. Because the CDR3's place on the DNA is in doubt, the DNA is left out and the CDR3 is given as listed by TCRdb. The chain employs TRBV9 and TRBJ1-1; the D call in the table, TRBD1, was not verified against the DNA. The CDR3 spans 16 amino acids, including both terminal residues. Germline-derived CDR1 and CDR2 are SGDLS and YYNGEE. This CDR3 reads CASSALLVGGQPDYEL.

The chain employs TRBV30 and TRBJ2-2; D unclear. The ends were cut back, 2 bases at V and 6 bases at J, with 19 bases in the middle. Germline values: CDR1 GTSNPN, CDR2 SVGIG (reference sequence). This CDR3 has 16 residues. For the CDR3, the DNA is TGTGCCTGGAGTCCTACAGTGGGCCTTGGCCCCGGGGAGCTGTTTTTT. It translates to CAWSPTVGLGPGELFF.

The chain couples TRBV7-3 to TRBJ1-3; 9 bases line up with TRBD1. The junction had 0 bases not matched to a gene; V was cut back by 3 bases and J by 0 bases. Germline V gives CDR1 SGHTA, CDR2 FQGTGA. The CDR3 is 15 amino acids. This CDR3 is CASSLDRGSGNTIYF. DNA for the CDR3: TGTGCCAGCAGCTTGGACAGGGGCTCTGGAAACACCATATATTTT.